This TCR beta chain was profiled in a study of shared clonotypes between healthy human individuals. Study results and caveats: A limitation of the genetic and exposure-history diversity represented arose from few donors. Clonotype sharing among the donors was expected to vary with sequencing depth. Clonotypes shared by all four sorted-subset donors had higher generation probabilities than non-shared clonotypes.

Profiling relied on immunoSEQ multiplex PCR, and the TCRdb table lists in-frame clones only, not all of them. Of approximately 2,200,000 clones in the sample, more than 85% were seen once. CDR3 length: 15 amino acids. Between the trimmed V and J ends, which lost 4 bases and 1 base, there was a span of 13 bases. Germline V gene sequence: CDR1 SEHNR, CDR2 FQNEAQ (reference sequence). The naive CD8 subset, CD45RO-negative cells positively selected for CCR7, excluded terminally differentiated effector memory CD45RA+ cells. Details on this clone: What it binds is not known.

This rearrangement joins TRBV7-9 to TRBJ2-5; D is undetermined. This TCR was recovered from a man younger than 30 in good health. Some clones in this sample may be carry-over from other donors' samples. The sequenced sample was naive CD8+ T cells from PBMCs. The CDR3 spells CASSSPILIQETQYF. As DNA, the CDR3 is TGTGCCAGCAGCTCCCCCATTCTAATCCAAGAGACCCAGTACTTC.